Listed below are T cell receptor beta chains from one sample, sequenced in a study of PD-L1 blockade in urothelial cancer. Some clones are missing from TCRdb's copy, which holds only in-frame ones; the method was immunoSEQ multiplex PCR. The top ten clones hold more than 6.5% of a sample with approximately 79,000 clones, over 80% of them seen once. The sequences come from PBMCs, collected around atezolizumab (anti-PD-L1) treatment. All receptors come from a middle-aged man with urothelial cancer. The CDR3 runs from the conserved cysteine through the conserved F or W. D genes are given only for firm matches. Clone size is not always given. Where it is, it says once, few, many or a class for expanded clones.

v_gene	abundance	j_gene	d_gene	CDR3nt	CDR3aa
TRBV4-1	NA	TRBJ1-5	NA	TGCGCCAGCAGCCATGGACAGCCTAATCAGCCCCAGCATTTT	CASSHGQPNQPQHF
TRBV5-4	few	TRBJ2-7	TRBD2	TGTGCCAGCAGCTTATGGGCGGGAGAAAAGGACGAGCAGTACTTC	CASSLWAGEKDEQYF
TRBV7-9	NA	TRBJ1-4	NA	TGTGCCAGCAGCTCCGAGGGTTTTGGTGAAAAACTGTTTTTT	CASSSEGFGEKLFF
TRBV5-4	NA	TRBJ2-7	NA	TGTGCCAGCAGCCCCCGAGGAGGTTCCTACGAGCAGTACTTC	CASSPRGGSYEQYF
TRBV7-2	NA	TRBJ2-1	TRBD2	TGTGCCAGCAGCTTAAGGGAAAGCGGGAGGGGTGAGCAGTTCTTC	CASSLRESGRGEQFF
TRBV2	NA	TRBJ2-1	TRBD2	TGTGCCAGCAATGGACTAGCGGGAGGCAATGAGCAGTTCTTC	CASNGLAGGNEQFF
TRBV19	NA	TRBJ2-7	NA	TGTGCCAGTACCCTGAGGGGGAACCCGGCCGACGAGCAGTACTTC	CASTLRGNPADEQYF
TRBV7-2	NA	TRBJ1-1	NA	TGTGCCAGCAGCTTAGCGCTGGACACCAACACTGAAGCTTTCTTT	CASSLALDTNTEAFF
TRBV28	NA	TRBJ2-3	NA	TGTGCCAGCAGTGAGAACGGTGCGCCCACAGATACGCAGTATTTT	CASSENGAPTDTQYF
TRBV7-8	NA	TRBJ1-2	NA	TGTGCCAGCAGCTCCCCCGGGAGAGACGCTAACTATGGCTACACCTTC	CASSSPGRDANYGYTF
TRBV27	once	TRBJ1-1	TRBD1	TGTGCCAGCACCTTTAGACAGGGAGGAGCTGAAGCTTTCTTT	CASTFRQGGAEAFF
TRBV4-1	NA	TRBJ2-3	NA	TGCGCCAGCAGCCATAGAAACACGCAGTATTTT	CASSHRNTQYF
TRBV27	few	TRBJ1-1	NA	TGTGCCAGCAGTTTGTCGCCGGTGCCATCTGTGGTTGCAAACCCCCGGAACACTGAAGCTTTCTTT	CASSLSPVPSVVANPRNTEAFF
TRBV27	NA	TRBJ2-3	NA	TGTGCCAGCAGTTTATTACAGGACCACACAGATACGCAGTATTTT	CASSLLQDHTDTQYF
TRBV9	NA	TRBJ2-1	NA	TGTGCCAGCAGCGTAGAGGGGGGGGTTTACAATGAGCAGTTCTTC	CASSVEGGVYNEQFF
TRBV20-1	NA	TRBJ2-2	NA	TGCAGTGCTTCAGGGTACGGGGAGCTGTTTTTT	CSASGYGELFF
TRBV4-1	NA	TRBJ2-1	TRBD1	TGCGCCAGCCGGGGACAGGGGATGGGGTATGAGCAGTTCTTC	CASRGQGMGYEQFF
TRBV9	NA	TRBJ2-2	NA	TGTGCCAGCAGCGTAGTAGGAGAGGGCGGGGAGCTGTTTTTT	CASSVVGEGGELFF
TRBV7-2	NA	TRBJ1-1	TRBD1	TGTGCCAGCAGTCTTACAGGGGAAACTGAAGCTTTCTTT	CASSLTGETEAFF
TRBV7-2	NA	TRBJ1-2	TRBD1	TGTGCCAGCAGCTTGGTACTTCAGGGGGGTGGCTACACCTTC	CASSLVLQGGGYTF
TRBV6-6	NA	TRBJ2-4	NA	TGTGCCAGCCTCGATCTCGGGACCAAAAACATTCAGTACTTC	CASLDLGTKNIQYF
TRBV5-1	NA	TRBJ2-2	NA	TGCGCCAGCATGGCCCACCGGGCGGGCGGGGAGCTGTTTTTT	CASMAHRAGGELFF
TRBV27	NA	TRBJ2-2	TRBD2	TGTGCCAGCAGTACCCAGGGACTAGCGGGAGCCGGGGAGCTGTTTTTT	CASSTQGLAGAGELFF
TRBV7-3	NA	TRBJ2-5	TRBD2	TGTGCCAGCAGCCTGACTAGCGGGAGTGAGACCCAGTACTTC	CASSLTSGSETQYF
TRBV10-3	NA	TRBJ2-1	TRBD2	TGTGCCATCAGCTCGACTAGCGGGAGGGACAATGAGCAGTTCTTC	CAISSTSGRDNEQFF